This T cell receptor beta chain was sequenced during a study of PD-1 blockade in classical Hodgkin lymphoma. Study-level information: A 3 mg/kg intravenous dose of nivolumab was received by patients every 2 weeks. Study results and caveats: Newly diagnosed patients had diversity similar to the baseline diversity of complete responders. Reports indicated that newly diagnosed patients had lower baseline TCR diversity than healthy donors did. With respect to the repertoire differences, their causes, possibly disease activity or prior therapy, remain undefined.

Trimming took 5 bases from V and 0 from J, leaving 10 bases between them. Germline V gives CDR1 MDHEN, CDR2 SYDVKM. The CDR3 has 14 residues. On this clone itself: What it binds is not known.

Patients all relapsed after autologous stem cell transplantation, and there was variation in brentuximab vedotin exposure. TCRdb keeps only in-frame clones here, not all; method: immunoSEQ multiplex PCR. The sample holds more than 140,000 clones; 78% are singletons and the top ten take roughly 9.8%. This chain uses TRBV28 with TRBJ1-1, with D uncertain. The receptor was derived from a human donor with classical Hodgkin lymphoma. Sequencing used peripheral blood mononuclear cells (PBMCs), obtained before the second cycle of nivolumab. The CDR3, as DNA: TGTGCCAGCAGTGCCAGTCTCATGAACACTGAAGCTTTCTTT. This encodes CASSASLMNTEAFF.